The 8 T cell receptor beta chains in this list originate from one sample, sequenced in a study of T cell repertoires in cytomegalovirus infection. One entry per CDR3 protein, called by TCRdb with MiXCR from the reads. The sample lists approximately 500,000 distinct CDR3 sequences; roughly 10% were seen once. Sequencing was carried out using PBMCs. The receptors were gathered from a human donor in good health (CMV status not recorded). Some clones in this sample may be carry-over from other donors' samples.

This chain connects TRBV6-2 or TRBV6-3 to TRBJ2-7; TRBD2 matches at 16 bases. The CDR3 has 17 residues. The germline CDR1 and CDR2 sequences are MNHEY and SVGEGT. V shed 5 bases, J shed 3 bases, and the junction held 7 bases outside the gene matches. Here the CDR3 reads CASSGTSGRAGLYEQYF. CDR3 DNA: TGTGCCAGCAGTGGGACTAGCGGGAGGGCCGGGCTCTACGAGCAGTACTTC.

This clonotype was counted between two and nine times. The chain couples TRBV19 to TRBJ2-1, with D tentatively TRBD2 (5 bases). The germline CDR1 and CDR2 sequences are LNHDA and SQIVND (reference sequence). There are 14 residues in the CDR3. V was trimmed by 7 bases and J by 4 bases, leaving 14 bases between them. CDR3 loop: CASMAGREYNEQFF. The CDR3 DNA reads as TGTGCCAGTATGGCGGGCAGAGAGTACAATGAGCAGTTCTTC.

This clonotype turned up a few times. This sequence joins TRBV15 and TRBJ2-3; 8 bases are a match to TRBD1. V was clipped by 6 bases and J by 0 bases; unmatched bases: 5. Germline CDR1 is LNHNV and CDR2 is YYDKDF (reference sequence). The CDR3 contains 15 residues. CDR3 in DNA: TGTGCCACCAGACCACAGGGGGAGAGCACAGATACGCAGTATTTT. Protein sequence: CATRPQGESTDTQYF.

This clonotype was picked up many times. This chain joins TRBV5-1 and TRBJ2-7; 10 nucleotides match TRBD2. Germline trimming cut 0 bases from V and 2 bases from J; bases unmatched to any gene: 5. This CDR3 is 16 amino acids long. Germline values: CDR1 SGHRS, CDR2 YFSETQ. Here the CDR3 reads CASSLGWTSGAYEQYF. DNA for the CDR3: TGCGCCAGCAGCTTGGGATGGACTAGCGGTGCCTACGAGCAGTACTTC.

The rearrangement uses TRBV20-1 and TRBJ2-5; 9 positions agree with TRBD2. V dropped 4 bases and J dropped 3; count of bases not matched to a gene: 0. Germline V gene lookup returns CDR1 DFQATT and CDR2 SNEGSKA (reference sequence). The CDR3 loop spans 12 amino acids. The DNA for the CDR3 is TGCAGTGCTATAGCGGGGGAAGAGACCCAGTACTTC. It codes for CSAIAGEETQYF.

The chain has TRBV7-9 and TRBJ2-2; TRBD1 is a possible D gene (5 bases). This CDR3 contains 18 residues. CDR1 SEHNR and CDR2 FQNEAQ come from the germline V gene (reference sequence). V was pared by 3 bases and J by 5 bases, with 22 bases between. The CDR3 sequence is CASSFAPWGQGRTGELFF. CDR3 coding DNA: TGTGCCAGCAGCTTTGCGCCCTGGGGCCAGGGAAGGACCGGGGAGCTGTTTTTT.

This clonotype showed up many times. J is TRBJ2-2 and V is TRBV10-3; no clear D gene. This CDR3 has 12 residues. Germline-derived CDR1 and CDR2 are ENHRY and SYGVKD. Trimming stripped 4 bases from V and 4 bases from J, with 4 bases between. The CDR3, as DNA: TGTGCCATCAGTGGATTCACCGGGGAGCTGTTTTTT. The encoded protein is CAISGFTGELFF.

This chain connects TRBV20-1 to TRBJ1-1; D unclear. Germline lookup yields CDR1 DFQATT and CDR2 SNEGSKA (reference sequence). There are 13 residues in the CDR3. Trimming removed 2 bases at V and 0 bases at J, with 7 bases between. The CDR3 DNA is TGCAGTGCTAGAAACACGGTGAACACTGAAGCTTTCTTT. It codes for CSARNTVNTEAFF.